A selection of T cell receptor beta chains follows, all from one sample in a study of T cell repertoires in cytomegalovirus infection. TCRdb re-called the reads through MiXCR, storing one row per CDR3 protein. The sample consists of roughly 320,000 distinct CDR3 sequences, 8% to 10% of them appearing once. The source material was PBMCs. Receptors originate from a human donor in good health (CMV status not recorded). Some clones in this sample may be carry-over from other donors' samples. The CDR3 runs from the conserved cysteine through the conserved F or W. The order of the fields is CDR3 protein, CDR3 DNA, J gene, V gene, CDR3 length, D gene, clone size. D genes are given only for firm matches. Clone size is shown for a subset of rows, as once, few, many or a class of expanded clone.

CASSGPRPGGKLFF | TGTGCCAGCAGCGGACCCAGACCAGGGGGCAAACTGTTTTTT | TRBJ1-4 | TRBV9 | 14 | TRBD1 | -
CSVSSRSRGRYNEQFF | TGCAGCGTTTCTTCTCGATCGAGGGGACGTTACAATGAGCAGTTCTTC | TRBJ2-1 | TRBV29-1 | 16 | - | -
CASAAGRETQYF | TGTGCCAGTGCGGCGGGAAGGGAGACCCAGTACTTC | TRBJ2-5 | TRBV19 | 12 | - | -
CASSRSLSTDTQYF | TGTGCCAGCAGTCGGTCCTTAAGCACAGATACGCAGTATTTT | TRBJ2-3 | TRBV12-3/TRBV12-4 | 14 | - | -
CSAHPSQGGNEQFF | TGCAGTGCCCACCCGAGTCAGGGAGGCAATGAGCAGTTCTTC | TRBJ2-1 | TRBV20-1 | 14 | - | many
CASSQGGEGNQPQHF | TGTGCCAGCAGTCAAGGGGGGGAGGGCAATCAGCCCCAGCATTTT | TRBJ1-5 | TRBV6-6 | 15 | - | many
CASSFPRAPYNEQFF | TGTGCCAGCAGTTTTCCCAGGGCCCCCTACAATGAGCAGTTCTTC | TRBJ2-1 | TRBV28 | 15 | - | few
CASSSRPLPNEKLFF | TGTGCCAGCAGCTCCCGTCCTCTCCCTAATGAAAAACTGTTTTTT | TRBJ1-4 | TRBV7-8 | 15 | - | many
CSATQGNSNQPQHF | TGCAGTGCTACGCAGGGGAACAGCAATCAGCCCCAGCATTTT | TRBJ1-5 | TRBV20-1 | 14 | - | few
CASSRTDTGPKTQYF | TGTGCCAGCAGCCGGACGGATACCGGCCCCAAGACCCAGTACTTC | TRBJ2-5 | TRBV7-8 | 15 | - | many
CSAKQVLNTEAFF | TGCAGCGCAAAGCAAGTCTTGAACACTGAAGCTTTCTTT | TRBJ1-1 | TRBV29-1 | 13 | - | many
CSAEGGGTDTQYF | TGCAGTGCTGAAGGAGGGGGCACAGATACGCAGTATTTT | TRBJ2-3 | TRBV20-1 | 13 | - | -
CSAPTGNEQFF | TGCAGCGCCCCGACAGGTAATGAGCAGTTCTTC | TRBJ2-1 | TRBV29-1 | 11 | - | few
CASSLGGDLGTQYF | TGTGCCAGCAGCTTAGGAGGCGATTTGGGGACCCAGTACTTC | TRBJ2-5 | TRBV7-8 | 14 | - | many
CASSPRQGGATEAFF | TGTGCCAGCAGCCCCCGACAGGGAGGGGCCACTGAAGCTTTCTTT | TRBJ1-1 | TRBV7-2 | 15 | TRBD1 | many
CASRRGGPMPVQYF | TGTGCCAGCAGGAGGGGGGGACCTATGCCCGTTCAGTACTTC | TRBJ2-4 | TRBV2 | 14 | - | many
CASSEGGRQGTRGQHF | TGTGCCAGCAGCGAGGGGGGGAGACAGGGCACCCGGGGCCAGCATTTT | TRBJ1-5 | TRBV4-2 | 16 | TRBD1 | -
CASSLTGLTDTQYF | TGTGCCAGCAGTCTGACAGGGCTCACAGATACGCAGTATTTT | TRBJ2-3 | TRBV6-6 | 14 | TRBD1 | many
CASKMGRDLMF | TGTGCCAGCAAAATGGGCAGGGACCTAATGTTC | TRBJ2-4 | TRBV28 | 11 | - | -
CASSQVDNYEQYF | TGCGCCAGCAGCCAAGTGGACAACTACGAGCAGTACTTC | TRBJ2-7 | TRBV4-1 | 13 | - | many
CASSLEGTGNNEQFF | TGCGCCAGCAGCTTGGAAGGGACAGGGAATAATGAGCAGTTCTTC | TRBJ2-1 | TRBV5-1 | 15 | TRBD1 | many
CASSSTGGASSYEQYF | TGTGCCAGCAGCTCTACAGGGGGCGCTTCTTCCTACGAGCAGTACTTC | TRBJ2-7 | TRBV7-6 | 16 | TRBD1 | many
CASSSRDSNQPQHF | TGTGCCAGCAGTTCCCGGGACAGCAATCAGCCCCAGCATTTT | TRBJ1-5 | TRBV6-5 | 14 | - | many
CATAGGLKETQYF | TGTGCCACCGCGGGGGGGCTAAAAGAGACCCAGTACTTC | TRBJ2-5 | TRBV24-1 | 13 | TRBD2 | many
CASSLYGTNRNIQYF | TGTGCCAGCAGCTTATATGGTACTAACAGAAACATTCAGTACTTC | TRBJ2-4 | TRBV5-6 | 15 | - | few
CASSLGLTYNEQFF | TGCGCCAGCAGCTTGGGACTAACGTACAATGAGCAGTTCTTC | TRBJ2-1 | TRBV5-1 | 14 | - | -
CASSDSGVRADTQYF | TGTGCCAGCAGTGACTCGGGGGTTCGGGCGGATACGCAGTATTTT | TRBJ2-3 | TRBV6-4 | 15 | - | -
CASSLSWRGAGELFF | TGTGCCAGCAGCTTGAGTTGGAGGGGGGCCGGGGAGCTGTTTTTT | TRBJ2-2 | TRBV5-5 | 15 | - | many